This T cell receptor (beta chain) stems from a study of T-cell memory formation after mild COVID-19. For the study at large: There were largely donor-specific TCR clusters.

Trimming stripped 3 bases from V and 2 bases from J, with 13 bases between. This CDR3 region has 15 residues. CDR1 is KGHSH and CDR2 is LQKENI in the germline V gene. Constant-segment primers and 5'RACE yielded cDNA libraries for TCR alpha and TCR beta, each carrying sample barcodes and UMIs. Each CDR3 protein gets one entry after TCRdb re-called the 5' RACE reads with MiXCR. The data show about 290,000 distinct CDR3 sequences, roughly 15% seen once. The chain recombines TRBV18 with TRBJ2-5; D not resolved. This receptor was taken from a young man who had mild COVID-19 (a few samples of this study predate the infection). Cell type and time point are not known. The specimen sequenced was PBMCs or a T cell subset sorted from them (not recorded which). CDR3 sequence: CASSPDGYRQETQYF. The CDR3, as DNA: TGTGCCAGCTCACCGGACGGCTACCGGCAAGAGACCCAGTACTTC.